The present T cell receptor (beta chain) was sequenced within a study of identical twins. With respect to this clonotype: Its antigen remains unknown. One end of the junction varies from germline; a read error may be responsible.

TCRdb re-analysed the 5' RACE reads in MiXCR, keeping a single row per CDR3 protein. The table includes about 220,000 distinct CDR3 sequences, 7.5% detected once. The study's findings and limits: Models came in too low on out-of-frame TCR alpha sharing in monozygotic twins.

There are 19 residues in the CDR3. Per the germline V gene, CDR1 is SSHAT and CDR2 is FNYEAQ (reference sequence). Separately, the same data were catalogued under a study of yellow fever vaccine responses in identical twins.

The chain is built from TRBV7-7 and TRBJ2-5; 16 bases agree with TRBD2. The sample taken for sequencing was memory (CD45RO+) T cells sorted from blood. The receptor was isolated from a woman younger than 30 in good health. CDR3 sequence reads: CASSTSGLAGGLGGETQYF. The CDR3 DNA reads as TGTGCTAGCAGCACATCGGGACTAGCGGGAGGGCTCGGAGGAGAGACCCAGTACTTC.